The next 15 T cell receptor beta chains were all read from a single sample in a study of T-cell reconstitution after alpha-beta-depleted transplantation in children. The library targeted TCRbeta and was prepared with unique molecular identifiers. TCRdb processed the PCR reads anew with MiXCR; each CDR3 protein has one entry. The sample lists some 300,000 distinct CDR3 sequences, about a tenth seen once, with 7.5% in the top ten. Source: PBMCs, taken before TCRalphabeta/CD19-depleted stem cell transplant. All receptors come from a boy under three years old with acute myeloid leukemia, due to receive a stem cell transplant.

This clonotype was recorded many times. J is TRBJ1-5 and V is TRBV28; possible D gene TRBD1, 5 bases. The V and J ends lost 4 bases and 4 bases respectively, with 11 bases between them. The CDR3 is 14 residues long. CDR1 and CDR2 from the germline V gene are MDHEN and SYDVKM. CDR3 amino acids: CASSYRDSNQPQHF. The CDR3 DNA sequence: TGTGCCAGCAGTTACAGAGACAGTAATCAGCCCCAGCATTTT.

There are many counts of this clonotype. V is TRBV5-1 and J is TRBJ1-3, with D uncertain. V lost 0 bases, J lost 4 bases, and 8 bases lay in between. The CDR3 has 14 residues. Germline values: CDR1 SGHRS, CDR2 YFSETQ. The CDR3 bases are TGCGCCAGCAGCTTGGCGGGGAACGGAAACACCATATATTTT. Translating gives CASSLAGNGNTIYF.

This clonotype turned up a few times. V is TRBV12-3 or TRBV12-4 and J is TRBJ1-5, with D uncertain. The V and J ends lost 2 bases and 6 bases respectively, with 14 bases between them. This CDR3 is 15 amino acids long. Here the CDR3 reads CASSLSGPSTQPQHF. For the CDR3, the DNA is TGTGCCAGCAGTTTATCCGGCCCCAGTACTCAGCCCCAGCATTTT.

This clonotype was observed many times. CDR3 amino acids: CSVGRDISTGELFF. The CDR3 nucleotides are TGCAGCGTTGGGAGAGACATATCCACCGGGGAGCTGTTTTTT. The chain couples TRBV29-1 to TRBJ2-2; D unresolved. This CDR3 region has 14 residues. Germline assignment: CDR1 SQVTM and CDR2 ANQGSEA. V was pared by 4 bases and J by 4 bases, with 13 bases between.

This clonotype was recorded at least ten times. This chain connects TRBV20-1 to TRBJ2-5; 7 positions agree with TRBD1. This CDR3 spans 14 amino acids. The trim removed 0 bases at V and 4 bases at J, leaving 5 bases unmatched. CDR1 and CDR2 from the germline V gene are DFQATT and SNEGSKA (reference sequence). CDR3 sequence reads: CSARDPGGRETQYF. The CDR3 DNA sequence: TGCAGTGCTAGAGATCCAGGGGGAAGAGAGACCCAGTACTTC.

The genes are TRBV5-6 and TRBJ2-7; weak D call: TRBD1 (6 bases). The CDR3 runs 14 residues. Trimming took off 1 base at V and 3 bases at J, with 11 bases between the two ends. The V gene's germline CDR1 is SGHDT and CDR2 YYEEEE. CDR3 sequence (DNA): TGTGCCAGCAGCTTGATGACAGGCGTCTACGAGCAGTACTTC. Its translation: CASSLMTGVYEQYF.

The CDR3 reads CASSPSVAGVIDEQYF. CDR3 DNA sequence: TGCGCCAGCAGCCCTTCGGTAGCGGGAGTCATCGACGAGCAGTACTTC. The chain employs TRBV5-1 and TRBJ2-7, with 9 nucleotides matching TRBD2. The germline V gene encodes CDR1 SGHRS and CDR2 YFSETQ. Losses at the gene ends were 4 bases for V and 5 bases for J; bases not matched to a gene: 13. This CDR3 contains 16 residues.

This clonotype was seen many times. The chain couples TRBV24-1 to TRBJ2-7; 7 bases fit TRBD1. The CDR3 is made up of 16 amino acids. The ends lost 4 bases at V and 3 bases at J; junction bases unmatched: 11. Germline V gives CDR1 KGHDR, CDR2 SFDVKD. CDR3 residues: CATSDPTGEFDYEQYF. The CDR3 region has the DNA TGTGCCACCAGTGACCCAACAGGGGAATTCGACTACGAGCAGTACTTC.

The table lists this clonotype with many counts. The chain uses TRBV6-2 or TRBV6-3 and TRBJ2-2; possibly TRBD1 or TRBD2 for D (6 bases each). This CDR3 is built from 15 residues. Between the trimmed V and J ends, which lost 8 bases and 0 bases, there was a span of 13 bases. Germline CDR1 MNHEY, CDR2 SVGEGT. CDR3 protein: CASGLGGPNTGELFF. CDR3 nucleotides: TGTGCCAGCGGCCTCGGGGGCCCGAACACCGGGGAGCTGTTTTTT.

The chain links TRBV28 to TRBJ2-1, with 8 bases lining up with TRBD2. The CDR3 sequence is 16 residues long. Germline V lookup: CDR1 MDHEN, CDR2 SYDVKM. V dropped 4 bases and J dropped 3; count of bases not matched to a gene: 8. In DNA, the CDR3 is TGTGCCAGCAGTTATCTCGGGACTAGGATCTACAATGAGCAGTTCTTC. It codes for CASSYLGTRIYNEQFF.

This clonotype was found many times. J is TRBJ2-1 and V is TRBV29-1; 10 bases are shared with TRBD1. Germline loops: CDR1 SQVTM, CDR2 ANQGSEA. The CDR3 runs to 15 residues. J lost 5 bases, V lost 3 bases, and 7 bases had no gene match. CDR3 DNA sequence: TGCAGCGTTGAGGGGGGACAGGGGACGAACAATGAGCAGTTCTTC. Translating gives CSVEGGQGTNNEQFF.

This rearrangement joins TRBV2 to TRBJ2-2; D remains unclear. CDR1 SNHLY and CDR2 FYNNEI come from the germline V gene. V lost 2 bases and J lost 4, with 8 bases in between. The CDR3 length is 14 residues. The CDR3 loop reads CASSESRITGELFF. CDR3 nucleotide sequence: TGTGCCAGCAGTGAAAGTCGAATCACCGGGGAGCTGTTTTTT. Full variable domain (remainder filled in from reference TRBV2 and TRBJ2-2): EPEVTQTPSHQVTQMGQEVILRCVPISNHLYFYWYRQILGQKVEFLVSFYNNEISEKSEIFDDQFSVERPDGSNFTLKIRSTKLEDSAMYFCASSESRITGELFFGEGSRLTVL.

This clonotype has just a few counts. The chain carries TRBV11-2 and TRBJ2-7, with 9 bases identical to TRBD1. Germline assignment: CDR1 SGHAT and CDR2 FQNNGV. CDR3 length: 14 amino acids. Germline trimming cut 5 bases from V and 1 base from J; bases unmatched to any gene: 3. CDR3 amino acids: CASSRQGVSYEQYF. The CDR3 bases are TGTGCCAGCAGCCGACAGGGGGTATCCTACGAGCAGTACTTC.

This clonotype has a count of ten or more. The chain combines TRBV6-5 with TRBJ1-1; D perhaps matches TRBD1 (6 bases). Germline values: CDR1 MNHEY, CDR2 SVGAGI. The CDR3 is made up of 15 amino acids. Trimming left V 2 bases short and J 2 bases short, with 12 bases between. CDR3 sequence (DNA): TGTGCCAGCAGTTACCACACCAGGGGAAACACTGAAGCTTTCTTT. The encoded protein is CASSYHTRGNTEAFF.

This rearrangement joins TRBV20-1 to TRBJ2-6; 8 nucleotides agree with TRBD1. The CDR3 runs 17 residues. CDR1 is DFQATT and CDR2 is SNEGSKA in the germline V gene (reference sequence). J gave up 2 bases and V 3 bases, and 9 bases lay outside the gene matches. The CDR3 sequence: CSARRNRGSAGANVLTF. The CDR3 DNA follows: TGCAGTGCTAGGAGGAACAGGGGGTCCGCTGGGGCCAACGTCCTGACTTTC.